One sample yielded the 27 T cell receptor beta chains listed below, sequenced in a study of cytomegalovirus exposure and HLA in healthy donors. PCR involved 60 Vbeta and 13 Jbeta primers. Sequenced by immunoSEQ multiplex PCR; TCRdb stores in-frame clones only, minus some. The sample records fewer than 130,000 clones, approximately 84% being singletons. The sequenced material came from PBMCs. All receptors derive from a man in his forties or fifties in good health and CMV-seronegative.

This chain uses TRBV28 with TRBJ1-1; 9 nucleotides align to TRBD1. The CDR3 is made up of 14 amino acids. The V segment lost 5 bases and the J segment 4 bases; nucleotides outside the gene matches: 5. Per germline, CDR1 MDHEN and CDR2 SYDVKM. CDR3 bases: TGTGCCAGCAGTGATCCGGGACAGGGCACTGAAGCTTTCTTT. Its translation: CASSDPGQGTEAFF.

This clone was counted a single time. The gene calls are TRBV5-4 and TRBJ2-1, with TRBD1 identical over 10 bases. CDR3 length: 15 residues. The J segment lost 7 bases and the V segment lost 5 bases, leaving 9 bases of the junction unmatched. Germline V lookup: CDR1 SGHNT, CDR2 YYREEE (reference sequence). CDR3 sequence: CASSVRQGAWNEQFF. The DNA of the CDR3 is TGTGCCAGCAGTGTCCGACAGGGGGCTTGGAATGAGCAGTTCTTC.

The V gene is TRBV5-1, the J gene TRBJ1-2; 7 bases agree with TRBD1. The germline V gene has CDR1 SGHRS and CDR2 YFSETQ. With V trimmed by 3 bases and J by 5 bases, 10 bases remained unmatched. The CDR3 length is 15 residues. For the CDR3, the DNA is TGCGCCAGCAGCTCCTTTGCGAGACAGGGATATGGCTACACCTTC. Amino acids: CASSSFARQGYGYTF.

This clone occurred a few times. The CDR3 is CASSSGTGTNEQFF. The DNA for the CDR3 is TGTGCCAGCAGTTCCGGGACAGGGACCAATGAGCAGTTCTTC. The J gene is TRBJ2-1, the V gene TRBV7-2; 9 nucleotides line up with TRBD1. The trim removed 6 bases at V and 6 bases at J, leaving 6 bases unmatched. The V gene's germline CDR1 is SGHTA and CDR2 FQGNSA. The CDR3 length is 14 residues.

This rearrangement joins TRBV6-6 to TRBJ2-5; unclear D gene. Germline assignment: CDR1 MNHNY and CDR2 SVGAGI (reference sequence). The ends were cut back, 2 bases at V and 4 bases at J, with 14 bases in the middle. The CDR3 has 15 amino acids. The CDR3 sequence is CASSYRVLDTETQYF. CDR3 in DNA: TGTGCCAGCAGTTACCGGGTCTTAGATACAGAGACCCAGTACTTC.

This clone was recorded once. The chain uses TRBV9 and TRBJ1-1; tentatively, D is TRBD1 (5 bases). Deletions cut 2 bases from V and 3 bases from J, with 11 bases between. Germline loops: CDR1 SGDLS, CDR2 YYNGEE. The CDR3 contains 14 residues. The CDR3 region has the DNA TGTGCCAGCAGCGTTTGGGGGGGGGACACTGAAGCTTTCTTT. It encodes CASSVWGGDTEAFF. Full variable domain (outside the CDR3, taken from reference TRBV9 and TRBJ1-1): DSGVTQTPKHLITATGQRVTLRCSPRSGDLSVYWYQQSLDQGLQFLIQYYNGEERAKGNILERFSAQQFPDLHSELNLSSLELGDSALYFCASSVWGGDTEAFFGQGTRLTVV.

DNA of the CDR3: TGTGCCAGTAGTATAGGCTTAGGGGGTGTGATACCCCAGCATTTT. Translating it yields CASSIGLGGVIPQHF. The V gene is TRBV19, the J gene TRBJ1-5, with D maybe TRBD1 (6 bases). Germline CDR1 reads LNHDA; CDR2 reads SQIVND (reference sequence). This CDR3 is built from 15 residues. V was trimmed by 1 base and J by 10 bases, leaving 17 bases between them. The variable domain in full, completed from reference TRBV19 and TRBJ1-5, reads DGGITQSPKYLFRKEGQNVTLSCEQNLNHDAMYWYRQDPGQGLRLIYYSQIVNDFQKGDIAEGYSVSREKKESFPLTVTSAQKNPTAFYLCASSIGLGGVIPQHFGDGTRLSIL.

This clone has a single count. This chain joins TRBV5-1 and TRBJ2-3, with 7 bases identical to TRBD1. The germline gives CDR1 SGHRS, CDR2 YFSETQ. The CDR3 totals 15 residues. V shed 2 bases and J 6 bases; nucleotides not matched to a gene: 9. CDR3 region: CASSFVPGTEDTQYF. CDR3 nucleotides: TGCGCCAGCAGCTTCGTACCGGGGACAGAGGATACGCAGTATTTT.

This sequence joins TRBV21-1 and TRBJ2-5; TRBD1 reflects the table's D call only, with no check against the DNA. TRBV21-1 is marked as a pseudogene. This CDR3 has 15 residues. DNA of the CDR3: TGTGCCAGCAGCAAGGTGGACAACCGCTCGGGGACCCAGTACTTC. Translated: CASSKVDNRSGTQYF.

This clone was found once. This chain links TRBV5-1 with TRBJ1-1; D perhaps matches TRBD1 (5 bases). The CDR3 totals 14 residues. Germline V gives CDR1 SGHRS, CDR2 YFSETQ. Trimming shortened V by 0 bases and J by 9 bases, and 15 bases separated the two germline ends. The CDR3 DNA reads as TGCGCCAGCAGCTTGGCCGGGCAAGGGGATCAAGCTTTCTTT. Translating gives CASSLAGQGDQAFF.

V is TRBV2 and J is TRBJ2-7, with no clear D. The CDR3 runs 11 residues. V dropped 6 bases and J dropped 5 bases, with 8 bases sitting between them. From germline, CDR1 is SNHLY and CDR2 FYNNEI. The CDR3 DNA is TGTGCCAGCAGGACTTCCGACGAGCAGTACTTC. Amino acids: CASRTSDEQYF.

The chain uses TRBV6-5 and TRBJ1-6; 7 bases align to TRBD1. The CDR3 spans 13 residues. With V trimmed by 5 bases and J by 9 bases, 4 bases remained unmatched. CDR1 MNHEY and CDR2 SVGAGI come from the germline V gene. CDR3 in amino acids: CASSADRVSPLHF. The CDR3, as DNA: TGTGCCAGCAGTGCCGACAGGGTTTCACCCCTCCACTTT.

The chain carries TRBV5-1 and TRBJ2-7, with 7 bases fitting TRBD2. Germline V lookup: CDR1 SGHRS, CDR2 YFSETQ. CDR3 length: 14 amino acids. V shed 3 bases, J shed 5 bases, and the junction held 8 bases outside the gene matches. As DNA, the CDR3 is TGCGCCAGCAGCTCACGGGCTAGCGGCGACGAGCAGTACTTC. Protein product: CASSSRASGDEQYF.

Here the CDR3 reads CASSQEYSTQYF. The CDR3 DNA reads TGCGCCAGCAGCCAAGAATACAGTACCCAGTACTTC. The J gene is TRBJ2-5, the V gene TRBV4-1; D call uncertain. Per germline, CDR1 MGHRA and CDR2 YSYEKL. Trimming removed 0 bases from V and 8 bases from J, with 7 bases in between. This CDR3 contains 12 residues.

This chain uses TRBV6-6 with TRBJ1-4, with a possible D match to TRBD1 (5 bases). This CDR3 comprises 14 residues. Trimming removed 9 bases from V and 4 bases from J, with 15 bases in between. Germline values: CDR1 MNHNY, CDR2 SVGAGI (reference sequence). In DNA form, the CDR3 reads TGTGCCAGTCAAGAGCGGGGCCTTAATGAAAAACTGTTTTTT. Its protein is CASQERGLNEKLFF.

The chain is built from TRBV9 and TRBJ1-1; no firm D call. This CDR3 is 15 amino acids long. CDR1 SGDLS and CDR2 YYNGEE come from the germline V gene. The V end was cut by 0 bases, the J end by 1 base, with 10 bases between. CDR3 nucleotide sequence: TGTGCCAGCAGCGTAGAAGGACTGTCGAACACTGAAGCTTTCTTT. This sequence encodes CASSVEGLSNTEAFF.

CDR3 sequence (DNA): TGTGCCAGCAGGGTCAGCGGGGGTAATGAGCAGTTCTTC. It specifies CASRVSGGNEQFF. V is TRBV2 and J is TRBJ2-1, with 8 positions matching TRBD2. The CDR3 has 13 residues. The V gene's germline CDR1 is SNHLY and CDR2 FYNNEI. V shed 6 bases and J 7 bases; nucleotides not matched to a gene: 5.

Turning to this clone: Lacking the conserved final phenylalanine or tryptophan, this CDR3 likely reflects a read error. This chain uses TRBV29-1 with TRBJ1-1; perhaps TRBD1 as D (5 bases). V was shortened by 6 bases and J by 5 bases, with 16 bases between the two germline ends. The CDR3 length is 13 residues. CDR1 SQVTM and CDR2 ANQGSEA come from the germline V gene. As DNA, the CDR3 is TGCAGCGTCGGGTGGGGCCTGACAACTGAAGCTTTCGTT. This codes for CSVGWGLTTEAFV.

The chain is built from TRBV6-1 and TRBJ1-3; 7 bases match TRBD1. Germline values: CDR1 MNHNS, CDR2 SASEGT. V shed 6 bases, J shed 9 bases, and the junction held 11 bases outside the gene matches. CDR3 size: 14 residues. CDR3 region: CASRPNQGGGTIYF. The CDR3 nucleotides are TGTGCCAGCAGACCTAACCAGGGGGGCGGCACCATATATTTT.

J is TRBJ2-5 and V is TRBV5-4; 8 bases fit TRBD1. V was clipped by 4 bases and J by 1 base; unmatched bases: 9. CDR1 and CDR2 from the germline V gene are SGHNT and YYREEE (reference sequence). This CDR3 is built from 16 residues. For the CDR3, the DNA is TGTGCCAGCAGCGGGAACAGGGGGTCCCCCCAAGAGACCCAGTACTTC. Translated, it gives CASSGNRGSPQETQYF.

The rearrangement uses TRBV28 and TRBJ1-4; 7 nucleotides match TRBD1. The CDR3 totals 16 residues. The ends lost 6 bases at V and 0 bases at J; junction bases unmatched: 7. Germline assignment: CDR1 MDHEN and CDR2 SYDVKM. CDR3 region: CASRDRDSSTNEKLFF. CDR3 nucleotide sequence: TGTGCCAGCAGGGACCGGGACAGTTCAACTAATGAAAAACTGTTTTTT.

The chain carries TRBV15 and TRBJ1-5; no definite D call. Trimming stripped 0 bases from V and 6 bases from J, with 6 bases between. In germline, CDR1 is LNHNV, CDR2 YYDKDF (reference sequence). This CDR3 contains 13 residues. The CDR3 region is CATSRDPGQPQHF. The DNA for the CDR3 is TGTGCCACCAGCAGAGATCCGGGTCAGCCCCAGCATTTT.

Remarks on this clone: The identical CDR3 is also encoded by other nucleotide sequences in the sample. The chain is built from TRBV6-1 and TRBJ1-1, with a tentative D call TRBD1 (5 bases). The CDR3 totals 15 residues. The germline V gene has CDR1 MNHNS and CDR2 SASEGT. V was clipped by 1 base and J by 3 bases, with 12 bases between them. CDR3 in amino acids: CASSEEGGAHTEAFF. In nucleotides, the CDR3 is TGTGCCAGCAGTGAAGAGGGAGGGGCACACACTGAAGCTTTCTTT.

This chain's CDR3 is CASRSGTGYGYTF. In DNA, the CDR3 is TGTGCCAGCAGATCCGGGACAGGCTATGGCTACACCTTC. The chain carries TRBV28 and TRBJ1-2, with 8 bases that match TRBD1. V dropped 6 bases and J dropped 4; count of bases not matched to a gene: 4. This CDR3 spans 13 amino acids. Germline V gene data show CDR1 as MDHEN and CDR2 as SYDVKM.

V usage is TRBV5-1 and J usage is TRBJ2-7; TRBD1 is a possible D gene (5 bases). The germline V gene encodes CDR1 SGHRS and CDR2 YFSETQ. V was cut by 4 bases and J by 0 bases, with 11 bases left in between. This CDR3 contains 14 residues. DNA for the CDR3: TGCGCCAGCAGCGGAGACAGCCTCTCCTACGAGCAGTACTTC. This codes for CASSGDSLSYEQYF.

Comments on this clone: Sequence at one end of the junction differs from germline and may be a read error. V gene TRBV15 combines with J gene TRBJ1-2; D uncertain. This CDR3 comprises 15 residues. CDR1 and CDR2 (germline): LNHNV, YYDKDF (reference sequence). The CDR3 loop reads CATSRDPHSIYGYAF. In DNA, the CDR3 is TGTGCCACCAGCAGAGATCCTCACAGTATTTATGGCTACGCCTTC.

The chain combines TRBV27 with TRBJ2-1, with TRBD2 identical over 13 bases. Germline CDR1 reads MNHEY; CDR2 reads SMNVEV (reference sequence). The V gene end was trimmed by 6 bases and the J gene end by 6 bases; junction bases not matched to a gene: 5. The CDR3 is 15 residues long. The CDR3 is CASSPRLAGGNEQFF. The CDR3 nucleotides are TGTGCCAGCAGCCCAAGACTAGCGGGGGGCAATGAGCAGTTCTTC.